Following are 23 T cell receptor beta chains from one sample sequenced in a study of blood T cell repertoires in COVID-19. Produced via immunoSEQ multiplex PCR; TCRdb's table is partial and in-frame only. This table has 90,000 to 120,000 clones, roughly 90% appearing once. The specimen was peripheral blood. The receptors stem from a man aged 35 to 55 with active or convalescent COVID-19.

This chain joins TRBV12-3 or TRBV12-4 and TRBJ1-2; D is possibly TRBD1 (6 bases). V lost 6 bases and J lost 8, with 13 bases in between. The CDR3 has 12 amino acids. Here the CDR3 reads CASRLTGWGYTF. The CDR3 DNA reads TGTGCCAGCAGGTTGACAGGCTGGGGCTACACCTTC.

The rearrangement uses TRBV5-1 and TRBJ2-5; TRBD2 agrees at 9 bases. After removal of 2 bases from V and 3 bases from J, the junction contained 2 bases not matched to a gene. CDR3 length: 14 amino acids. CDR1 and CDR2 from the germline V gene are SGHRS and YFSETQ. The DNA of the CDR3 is TGCGCCAGCAGCTTCCCTAGCGGGGAAGAGACCCAGTACTTC. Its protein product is CASSFPSGEETQYF.

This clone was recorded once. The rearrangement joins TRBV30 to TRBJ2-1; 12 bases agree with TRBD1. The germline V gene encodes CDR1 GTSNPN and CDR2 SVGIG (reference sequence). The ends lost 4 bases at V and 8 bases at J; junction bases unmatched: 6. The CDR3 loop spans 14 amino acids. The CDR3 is CAWNSGQGADEQFF. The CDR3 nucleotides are TGTGCCTGGAATTCGGGACAGGGGGCCGATGAGCAGTTCTTC.

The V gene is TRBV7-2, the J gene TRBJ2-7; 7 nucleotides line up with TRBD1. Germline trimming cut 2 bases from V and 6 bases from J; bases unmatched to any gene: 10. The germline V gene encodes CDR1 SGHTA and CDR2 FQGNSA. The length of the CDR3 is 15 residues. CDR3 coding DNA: TGTGCCAGCAGCTTAACCCGGACAGGACGGTTCGAGCAGTACTTC. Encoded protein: CASSLTRTGRFEQYF.

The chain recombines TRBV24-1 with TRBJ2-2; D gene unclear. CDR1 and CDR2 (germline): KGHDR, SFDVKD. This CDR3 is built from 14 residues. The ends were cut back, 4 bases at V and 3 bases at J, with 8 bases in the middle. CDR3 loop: CATSERSYTGELFF. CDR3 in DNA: TGTGCCACCAGTGAACGGTCCTACACCGGGGAGCTGTTTTTT.

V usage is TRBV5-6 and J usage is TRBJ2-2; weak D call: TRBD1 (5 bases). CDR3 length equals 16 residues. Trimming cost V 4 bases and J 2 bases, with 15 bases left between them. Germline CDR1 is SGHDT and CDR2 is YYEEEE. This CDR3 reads CASSDMTVANTGELFF. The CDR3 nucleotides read TGTGCCAGCAGCGACATGACAGTGGCCAACACCGGGGAGCTGTTTTTT.

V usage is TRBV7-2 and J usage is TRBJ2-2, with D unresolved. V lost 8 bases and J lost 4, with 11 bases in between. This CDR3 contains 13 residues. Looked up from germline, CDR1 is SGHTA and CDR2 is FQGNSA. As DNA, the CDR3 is TGTGCCAGCCGCTATCTTAGCACCGGGGAGCTGTTTTTT. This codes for CASRYLSTGELFF. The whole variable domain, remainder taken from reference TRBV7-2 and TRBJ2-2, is GAGVSQSPSNKVTEKGKDVELRCDPISGHTALYWYRQSLGQGLEFLIYFQGNSAPDKSGLPSDRFSAERTGGSVSTLTIQRTQQEDSAVYLCASRYLSTGELFFGEGSRLTVL.

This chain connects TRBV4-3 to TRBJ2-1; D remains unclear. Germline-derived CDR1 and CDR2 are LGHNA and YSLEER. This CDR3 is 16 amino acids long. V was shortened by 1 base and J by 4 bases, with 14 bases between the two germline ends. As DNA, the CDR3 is TGCGCCAGCAGCCAAGTGTTGGCGGTAGCTTACAATGAGCAGTTCTTC. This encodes CASSQVLAVAYNEQFF.

CDR3 coding DNA: TGTGCCAGCAGCCCGGGAACAGGGGGAAGAGATGAGCAGTTCTTC. The encoded protein is CASSPGTGGRDEQFF. The chain couples TRBV3-1 (or the pseudogene TRBV3-2) to TRBJ2-1, with 8 bases aligning to TRBD1. This CDR3 region has 15 residues. Trimming cost V 4 bases and J 8 bases; bases outside gene matches: 10. From germline, CDR1 is LGHDT and CDR2 YNNKEL (reference sequence).

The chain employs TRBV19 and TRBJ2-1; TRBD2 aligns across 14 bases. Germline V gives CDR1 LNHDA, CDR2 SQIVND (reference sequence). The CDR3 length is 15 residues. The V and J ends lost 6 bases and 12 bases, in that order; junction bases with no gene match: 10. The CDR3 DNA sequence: TGTGCCAGTAGGAAAGGGACTAGCGGGAGTTTGGTGCAGTTCTTC. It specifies CASRKGTSGSLVQFF.

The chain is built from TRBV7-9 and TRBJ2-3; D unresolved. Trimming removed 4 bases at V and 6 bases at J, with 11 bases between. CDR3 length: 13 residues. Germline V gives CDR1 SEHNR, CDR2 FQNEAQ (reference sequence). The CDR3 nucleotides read TGTGCCAGCAGCTCGATAGTCAAGGATACGCAGTATTTT. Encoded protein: CASSSIVKDTQYF.

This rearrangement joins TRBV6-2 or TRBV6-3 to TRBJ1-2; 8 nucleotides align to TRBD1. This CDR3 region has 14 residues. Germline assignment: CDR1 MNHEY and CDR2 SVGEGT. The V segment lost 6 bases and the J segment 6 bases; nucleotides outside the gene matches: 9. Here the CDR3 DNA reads TGTGCCAGCAGCCGTGGACAGGGTGGCGATGGCTACACCTTC. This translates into CASSRGQGGDGYTF.

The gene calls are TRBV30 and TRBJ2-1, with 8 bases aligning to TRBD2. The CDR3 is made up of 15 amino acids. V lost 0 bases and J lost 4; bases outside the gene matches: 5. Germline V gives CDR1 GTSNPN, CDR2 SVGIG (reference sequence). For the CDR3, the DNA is TGTGCCTGGAGTGTTTCCAGCGGGGGTTACAATGAGCAGTTCTTC. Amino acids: CAWSVSSGGYNEQFF.

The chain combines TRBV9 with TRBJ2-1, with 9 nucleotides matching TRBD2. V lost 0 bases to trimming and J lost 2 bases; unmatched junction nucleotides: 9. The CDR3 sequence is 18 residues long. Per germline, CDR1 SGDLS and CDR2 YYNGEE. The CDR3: CASSVASPLAGPYNEQFF. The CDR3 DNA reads TGTGCCAGCAGCGTAGCGTCCCCTCTAGCGGGGCCCTACAATGAGCAGTTCTTC.

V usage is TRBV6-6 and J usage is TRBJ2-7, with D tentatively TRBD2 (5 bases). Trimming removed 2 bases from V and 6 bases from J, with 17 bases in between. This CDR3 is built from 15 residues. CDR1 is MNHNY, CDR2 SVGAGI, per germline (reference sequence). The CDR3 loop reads CASSYAGVALGEQYF. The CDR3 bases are TGTGCCAGCAGTTACGCCGGGGTGGCTCTAGGCGAGCAGTACTTC.

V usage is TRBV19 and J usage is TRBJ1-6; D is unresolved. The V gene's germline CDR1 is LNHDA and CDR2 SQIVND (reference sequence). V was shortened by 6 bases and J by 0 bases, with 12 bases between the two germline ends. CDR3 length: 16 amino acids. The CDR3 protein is CASRKSRSSYNSPLHF. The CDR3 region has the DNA TGTGCCAGTAGAAAGTCAAGGAGCTCCTATAATTCACCCCTCCACTTT.

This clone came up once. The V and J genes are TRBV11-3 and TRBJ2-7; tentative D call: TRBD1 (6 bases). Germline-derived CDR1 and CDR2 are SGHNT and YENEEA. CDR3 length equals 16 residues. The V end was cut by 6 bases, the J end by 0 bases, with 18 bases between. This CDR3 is CASRFPGHQSSYEQYF. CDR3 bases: TGTGCCAGCAGGTTCCCGGGACACCAGAGCTCCTACGAGCAGTACTTC. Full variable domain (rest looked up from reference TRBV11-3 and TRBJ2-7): EAGVVQSPRYKIIEKKQPVAFWCNPISGHNTLYWYLQNLGQGPELLIRYENEEAVDDSQLPKDRFSAERLKGVDSTLKIQPAELGDSAVYLCASRFPGHQSSYEQYFGPGTRLTVT.

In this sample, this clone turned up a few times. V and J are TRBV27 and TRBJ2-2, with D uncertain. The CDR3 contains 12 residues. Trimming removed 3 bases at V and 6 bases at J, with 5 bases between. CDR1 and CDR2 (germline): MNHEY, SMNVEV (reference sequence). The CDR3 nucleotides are TGTGCCAGCAGTTTTTCAGCCGGGGAGCTGTTTTTT. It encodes CASSFSAGELFF.

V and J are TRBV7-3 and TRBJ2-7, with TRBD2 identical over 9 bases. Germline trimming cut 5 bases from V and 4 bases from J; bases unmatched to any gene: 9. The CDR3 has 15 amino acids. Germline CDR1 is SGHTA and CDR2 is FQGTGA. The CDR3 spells CASSPGAGGPYEQYF. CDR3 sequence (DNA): TGTGCCAGCAGCCCCGGGGCGGGAGGGCCGTACGAGCAGTACTTC.

In DNA, the CDR3 is TGTGCCAGCAGCACCGGGACTACCACCTACGAGCAGTACTTC. It translates to CASSTGTTTYEQYF. The chain couples TRBV6-2 or TRBV6-3 to TRBJ2-7, with 7 bases matching TRBD2. Germline lookup yields CDR1 MNHEY and CDR2 SVGEGT. This CDR3 spans 14 amino acids. J lost 2 bases, V lost 6 bases, and 7 bases had no gene match.

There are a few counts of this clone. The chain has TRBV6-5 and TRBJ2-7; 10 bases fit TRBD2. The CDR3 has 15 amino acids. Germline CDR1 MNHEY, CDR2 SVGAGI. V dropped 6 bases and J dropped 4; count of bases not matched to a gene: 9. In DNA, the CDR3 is TGTGCCAGCAGACCAAACCTAGCGGGGGTGTACGAGCAGTACTTC. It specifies CASRPNLAGVYEQYF.

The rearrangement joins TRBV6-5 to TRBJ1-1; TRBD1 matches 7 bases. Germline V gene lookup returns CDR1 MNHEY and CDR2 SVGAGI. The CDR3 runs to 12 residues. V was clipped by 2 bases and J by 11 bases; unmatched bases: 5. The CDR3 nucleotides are TGTGCCAGCAGTTACGCCACAGGGGCCGCTTTCTTT. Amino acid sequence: CASSYATGAAFF.

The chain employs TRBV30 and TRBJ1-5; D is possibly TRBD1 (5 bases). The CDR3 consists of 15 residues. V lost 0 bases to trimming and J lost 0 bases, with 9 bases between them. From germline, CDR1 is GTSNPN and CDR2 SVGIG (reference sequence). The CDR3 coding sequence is TGTGCCTGGAGTGTGGGGCGGTATAGCAATCAGCCCCAGCATTTT. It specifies CAWSVGRYSNQPQHF.